This T cell receptor (beta chain) was recorded in a study of blood T cell repertoires in COVID-19. This CDR3 is built from 12 residues. Trimming cost V 5 bases and J 2 bases, with 5 bases left between them. Germline CDR1 and CDR2: MNHEY and SMNVEV (reference sequence). Clinical history reported by participants formed the basis on which cohorts were assigned. Sequencing was performed with immunoSEQ multiplex PCR; in TCRdb, only in-frame clones are kept and a portion is missing. The sample consists of about 180,000 clones, 86% of them appearing once. With respect to this clone: At the DNA level, this CDR3 is encoded by other sequences in the same sample as well.

This clonotype was obtained from a woman in her 30s who had recovered from COVID-19. This sequence joins TRBV27 and TRBJ2-3; no definite D call. Sequenced: PBMCs or T cells enriched from blood (not recorded which). CDR3 amino acids: CASSPSTDTQYF. For the CDR3, the DNA is TGTGCCAGCAGTCCTTCCACAGATACGCAGTATTTT.